Following are 4 T cell receptor beta chains from one sample sequenced in a study of blood T cells in healthy people across ages. It was with a sample-barcoded 5' primer and a J-beta primer mix that a second PCR of about 6 to 12 cycles was run. TCRdb ran MiXCR on the 5' RACE reads and lists one entry per CDR3 protein. The sample lists about 1.1 million distinct CDR3 sequences, approximately 38% seen once, with over 10% in the top ten. The sequencing sample was made of blood. All receptors derive from a man between 18 and 29 years old in good health.

This clonotype was recorded a few times. The V gene is TRBV4-1, the J gene TRBJ2-3; 7 positions agree with TRBD2. The CDR3 is 19 residues long. The V gene end was trimmed by 4 bases and the J gene end by 1 base; junction bases not matched to a gene: 17. CDR1 and CDR2 (germline): MGHRA, YSYEKL. The CDR3 DNA reads TGCGCCAGCAGCCCCTATCCGGCGGGGGTGAGTTCTGGCACAGATACGCAGTATTTT. It specifies CASSPYPAGVSSGTDTQYF.

This clonotype occurred a few times. The chain couples TRBV7-3 to TRBJ2-1, with TRBD1 identical over 7 bases. Germline CDR1 is SGHTA and CDR2 is FQGTGA. The J segment lost 0 bases and the V segment lost 5 bases, leaving 7 bases of the junction unmatched. This CDR3 is 16 amino acids long. Here the CDR3 reads CASSTQGQNSYNEQFF. In nucleotides, the CDR3 is TGTGCCAGCAGCACCCAGGGACAGAACTCCTACAATGAGCAGTTCTTC.

The chain links TRBV20-1 to TRBJ2-3; maybe TRBD1 (5 bases). CDR1 and CDR2 from the germline V gene are DFQATT and SNEGSKA (reference sequence). The CDR3 spans 15 residues. V lost 2 bases and J lost 6, with 18 bases in between. The CDR3 bases are TGCAGTGCTAGAAGGGGAAGGCTTAGTTTGGATACGCAGTATTTT. Translated: CSARRGRLSLDTQYF.

In regard to this clonotype: One end of the junction does not line up with germline, which may come from a read error. The chain joins TRBV4-3 to TRBJ1-2; possibly TRBD1 for D (5 bases). In germline, CDR1 is LGHNA, CDR2 YSLEER. CDR3 length: 13 residues. The CDR3 region is CASASWGGDGCTF. Here the CDR3 DNA reads TGCGCCAGCGCCTCGTGGGGCGGAGATGGCTGCACCTTC.